This is a list of T cell receptor beta chains from one sample in a study of CD8+ T cells in alopecia areata. Some clones are missing from TCRdb's copy, which holds only in-frame ones; the method was immunoSEQ multiplex PCR. Of tens of thousands of clones listed, approximately 58% were seen once; the top ten hold approximately 17%. This specimen was CD8+ T cells sorted from blood, taken at week 0. These TCRs come from a human donor with alopecia areata. CDR3s include the opening cysteine and the closing phenylalanine or tryptophan. Fields, in order: V gene, clone size, D gene, J gene, CDR3 DNA, CDR3 protein. D genes are given only for firm matches. Size is omitted from some rows. Given values are once, few, many or a class for expanded clones.

v_gene: TRBV4-3; abundance: .; d_gene: .; j_gene: TRBJ2-3; CDR3nt: TGCGCCAGCAGCCAAGCCTCGCGGGGGCCCGAAAGTTTCACAGATACGCAGTATTTT; CDR3aa: CASSQASRGPESFTDTQYF
v_gene: TRBV7-9; abundance: once; d_gene: .; j_gene: TRBJ2-5; CDR3nt: TGTGCCAGCAGCTCCTTTACCCGAGAGACCCAGTACTTC; CDR3aa: CASSSFTRETQYF
v_gene: TRBV7-6; abundance: .; d_gene: TRBD1; j_gene: TRBJ2-7; CDR3nt: TGTGCCAGCAGCTCGCCGGGACAGGGGTACCACGAGCAGTACTTC; CDR3aa: CASSSPGQGYHEQYF
v_gene: TRBV5-1; abundance: .; d_gene: .; j_gene: TRBJ2-3; CDR3nt: TGCGCCAGCAGCTCGGGACTTACCACAGATACGCAGTATTTT; CDR3aa: CASSSGLTTDTQYF
v_gene: TRBV15; abundance: few; d_gene: .; j_gene: TRBJ1-6; CDR3nt: TGTGCCACCAGCCGCGAACCTGCAAGTTCACCCCTCCACTTT; CDR3aa: CATSREPASSPLHF
v_gene: TRBV28; abundance: .; d_gene: .; j_gene: TRBJ2-7; CDR3nt: TGTGCCAGCAGTTTAGCGGGTTCCTACGAGCAGTACTTC; CDR3aa: CASSLAGSYEQYF
v_gene: TRBV19; abundance: .; d_gene: .; j_gene: TRBJ1-2; CDR3nt: TGTGCCAGTATCGGAGAGCATGGCTACACCTTC; CDR3aa: CASIGEHGYTF
v_gene: TRBV30; abundance: .; d_gene: TRBD2; j_gene: TRBJ2-1; CDR3nt: TGTGCCTGGAGTGAGGTGGGAGGGCCTCATAATGAGCAGTTCTTC; CDR3aa: CAWSEVGGPHNEQFF
v_gene: TRBV13; abundance: .; d_gene: .; j_gene: TRBJ2-1; CDR3nt: TGCGCCAGCAGCCAAGATCCGGGCTTGGGGCAGTTCTTC; CDR3aa: CASSQDPGLGQFF
v_gene: TRBV5-1; abundance: once; d_gene: .; j_gene: TRBJ2-7; CDR3nt: TGCGCCAGCAGCTTGCCGGGAGCGGACGAGCAGTACTTC; CDR3aa: CASSLPGADEQYF
v_gene: TRBV6-4; abundance: .; d_gene: .; j_gene: TRBJ2-1; CDR3nt: TGTGCCAGCAGCACCACGGACGGTAATGAGCAGTTCTTC; CDR3aa: CASSTTDGNEQFF
v_gene: TRBV29-1; abundance: .; d_gene: TRBD2; j_gene: TRBJ2-5; CDR3nt: TGCAGCGCCGATAGGTTGCTAGCGGAGTACCAAGAGACCCAGTACTTC; CDR3aa: CSADRLLAEYQETQYF
v_gene: TRBV7-9; abundance: .; d_gene: .; j_gene: TRBJ1-2; CDR3nt: TGTGCCAGCAGCTCCGGAACAACCGGCTACACCTTC; CDR3aa: CASSSGTTGYTF
v_gene: TRBV27; abundance: .; d_gene: TRBD2; j_gene: TRBJ2-3; CDR3nt: TGTGCCAGCACCACTAGCGCCCCTTCAGATACGCAGTATTTT; CDR3aa: CASTTSAPSDTQYF
v_gene: TRBV5-1; abundance: .; d_gene: .; j_gene: TRBJ2-1; CDR3nt: TGCGCCAGCAGCGGGCGTGAGCAGTTCTTC; CDR3aa: CASSGREQFF
v_gene: TRBV6-5; abundance: few; d_gene: .; j_gene: TRBJ1-1; CDR3nt: TGTGCCAGCAGTTACTTCACAGGGCGATTGAACACTGAAGCTTTCTTT; CDR3aa: CASSYFTGRLNTEAFF
v_gene: TRBV29-1; abundance: .; d_gene: .; j_gene: TRBJ1-2; CDR3nt: TGCAGCGTTGCCCCGGGTATCGGGGTGTACACCTTC; CDR3aa: CSVAPGIGVYTF
v_gene: TRBV5-1; abundance: once; d_gene: .; j_gene: TRBJ1-1; CDR3nt: TGCGCCAGCAGCTTGGGGGAAAACACTGAAGCTTTCTTT; CDR3aa: CASSLGENTEAFF
v_gene: TRBV27; abundance: .; d_gene: TRBD1; j_gene: TRBJ1-2; CDR3nt: TGTGCCAGCAGTCCACAGGGGGCGGGCTATGGCTACACCTTC; CDR3aa: CASSPQGAGYGYTF
v_gene: TRBV7-6; abundance: once; d_gene: .; j_gene: TRBJ1-6; CDR3nt: TGTGCCAGCAGCCCCAGTGGTAGCCCCTATAATTCACCCCTCCACTTT; CDR3aa: CASSPSGSPYNSPLHF
v_gene: TRBV2; abundance: .; d_gene: .; j_gene: TRBJ2-5; CDR3nt: TGTGCCAGCAGTGTGCGGCGTAATGGGGCCCAGTACTTC; CDR3aa: CASSVRRNGAQYF
v_gene: TRBV4-2; abundance: few; d_gene: .; j_gene: TRBJ2-1; CDR3nt: TGTGCCAGCAGCTTGGCCAGATCGCGGGTTAAATACAATGAGCAGTTCTTC; CDR3aa: CASSLARSRVKYNEQFF
v_gene: TRBV25-1; abundance: .; d_gene: .; j_gene: TRBJ2-2; CDR3nt: TGTGCCAGCAGTGTAGTGAACACCGGGGAGCTGTTTTTT; CDR3aa: CASSVVNTGELFF
v_gene: TRBV7-9; abundance: .; d_gene: .; j_gene: TRBJ1-1; CDR3nt: TGTGCCAGCAGTTTTCAACCGAACACTGAAGCTTTCTTT; CDR3aa: CASSFQPNTEAFF
v_gene: TRBV29-1; abundance: .; d_gene: .; j_gene: TRBJ2-2; CDR3nt: TGCAGCGTTGAAGAAGCAGGGATCGGGGAGCTGTTTTTT; CDR3aa: CSVEEAGIGELFF
v_gene: TRBV6-5; abundance: few; d_gene: .; j_gene: TRBJ2-2; CDR3nt: TGTGCCAGCAGTGACAAGAACACCGGGGAGCTGTTTTTT; CDR3aa: CASSDKNTGELFF
v_gene: TRBV7-9; abundance: .; d_gene: TRBD2; j_gene: TRBJ2-5; CDR3nt: TGTGCCAGCAGCCAAGGACTAGCGGGAGATCAAGAGACCCAGTACTTC; CDR3aa: CASSQGLAGDQETQYF
v_gene: TRBV10-3; abundance: .; d_gene: .; j_gene: TRBJ2-1; CDR3nt: TGTGCCATCAGTGATGGGCTGAGCCATGAGCAGTTCTTC; CDR3aa: CAISDGLSHEQFF
v_gene: TRBV6-5; abundance: .; d_gene: .; j_gene: TRBJ1-1; CDR3nt: TGTGCCAGCAGTTACAGGGTGAACACTGAAGCTTTCTTT; CDR3aa: CASSYRVNTEAFF
v_gene: TRBV27; abundance: .; d_gene: TRBD1; j_gene: TRBJ2-7; CDR3nt: TGTGCCAGCAGCTTAGGGGGCAGATACGAGCAGTACTTC; CDR3aa: CASSLGGRYEQYF
v_gene: TRBV4-1; abundance: .; d_gene: .; j_gene: TRBJ2-1; CDR3nt: TGCGCCAGCAGGGATCGCTCGTCGGGGGACCAGTACAATGAGCAGTTCTTC; CDR3aa: CASRDRSSGDQYNEQFF
v_gene: TRBV10-3; abundance: .; d_gene: .; j_gene: TRBJ2-6; CDR3nt: TGTGCCATCAGTGAGGGCTCTGGGGCCAACGTCCTGACTTTC; CDR3aa: CAISEGSGANVLTF
v_gene: TRBV30; abundance: .; d_gene: .; j_gene: TRBJ1-5; CDR3nt: TGTGCCTGGAGTGCGAAGAAGGCCTCCAATCAGCCCCAGCATTTT; CDR3aa: CAWSAKKASNQPQHF
v_gene: TRBV5-1; abundance: .; d_gene: .; j_gene: TRBJ2-5; CDR3nt: TGCGCCAGCAGCTTGGATCGGGGTGACCAAGAGACCCAGTACTTC; CDR3aa: CASSLDRGDQETQYF
v_gene: TRBV12-5; abundance: .; d_gene: .; j_gene: TRBJ2-1; CDR3nt: TGTGCTAGTGGTCCCTCGGGGGGCTTTGAGCAGTTCTTC; CDR3aa: CASGPSGGFEQFF
v_gene: TRBV27; abundance: .; d_gene: TRBD2; j_gene: TRBJ2-1; CDR3nt: TGTGCCAGCAGCGCCGGGACTAGCGGTCACAATGAGCAGTTCTTC; CDR3aa: CASSAGTSGHNEQFF
v_gene: TRBV27; abundance: .; d_gene: .; j_gene: TRBJ1-5; CDR3nt: TGTGCCAGCAGTGGCCCGGGGGACCCAAGCAATCAGCCCCAGCATTTT; CDR3aa: CASSGPGDPSNQPQHF
v_gene: TRBV5-1; abundance: .; d_gene: TRBD2; j_gene: TRBJ2-7; CDR3nt: TGCGCCAGCAGCTACTTCGGGGGGGCCTACGAGCAGTACTTC; CDR3aa: CASSYFGGAYEQYF
v_gene: TRBV2; abundance: few; d_gene: .; j_gene: TRBJ2-7; CDR3nt: TGTGCCAGCACCCCTCTCCTACAGGGACAGTACTTC; CDR3aa: CASTPLLQGQYF
v_gene: TRBV13; abundance: .; d_gene: .; j_gene: TRBJ2-5; CDR3nt: TGTGCCAGCACCCGGTTGGGAGCGGATCAAGAGACCCAGTACTTC; CDR3aa: CASTRLGADQETQYF
v_gene: TRBV23-1; abundance: few; d_gene: .; j_gene: TRBJ2-2; CDR3nt: TGCGCCAGCAGTCCCCGGGAGAACACCGGGGAGCTGTTTTTT; CDR3aa: CASSPRENTGELFF
v_gene: TRBV5-1; abundance: few; d_gene: .; j_gene: TRBJ2-1; CDR3nt: TGCGCCAGCAGCCTTCAAATTGGCGATGAGCAGTTCTTC; CDR3aa: CASSLQIGDEQFF
v_gene: TRBV5-1; abundance: once; d_gene: TRBD1; j_gene: TRBJ1-1; CDR3nt: TGCGCCAGCAGCGCTGGGACAGGGTGGTTTGGAACTGAAGCTTTCTTT; CDR3aa: CASSAGTGWFGTEAFF
v_gene: TRBV6-9; abundance: .; d_gene: TRBD1; j_gene: TRBJ1-6; CDR3nt: TGTGCCAGCAGGTCAACAGGGGCCCATAATAATTCACCCCTCCACTTT; CDR3aa: CASRSTGAHNNSPLHF
v_gene: TRBV4-3; abundance: .; d_gene: .; j_gene: TRBJ1-1; CDR3nt: TGCGCCAGCAGCCAAGATCAGGGGAACACTGAAGCTTTCTTT; CDR3aa: CASSQDQGNTEAFF
v_gene: TRBV9; abundance: .; d_gene: TRBD1; j_gene: TRBJ1-2; CDR3nt: TGTGCCAGCAGCCCCGGGACAGTCTATGGCTACACCTTC; CDR3aa: CASSPGTVYGYTF
v_gene: TRBV4-1; abundance: .; d_gene: TRBD1; j_gene: TRBJ2-7; CDR3nt: TGCGCCAGCAGCCGACTTTCAACCGGGACAGGATCCTACGAGCAGTACTTC; CDR3aa: CASSRLSTGTGSYEQYF
v_gene: TRBV29-1; abundance: .; d_gene: .; j_gene: TRBJ2-5; CDR3nt: TGCAGCGGGGTCGATTTATCAGAGACCCAGTACTTC; CDR3aa: CSGVDLSETQYF
v_gene: TRBV14; abundance: few; d_gene: TRBD1; j_gene: TRBJ1-2; CDR3nt: TGTGCCAGCAGCCATACCAGGGGGACTTATGGCTACACCTTC; CDR3aa: CASSHTRGTYGYTF
v_gene: TRBV29-1; abundance: .; d_gene: .; j_gene: TRBJ2-4; CDR3nt: TGCAGCGTGGGTGTTTGGGGCGGCCGTTTTTACATTCAGTACTTC; CDR3aa: CSVGVWGGRFYIQYF
v_gene: TRBV30; abundance: .; d_gene: .; j_gene: TRBJ2-1; CDR3nt: TGTGCCTGGAGTGCATCGTCCAACAAGATGATTTTGAATGAGCAGTTCTTC; CDR3aa: CAWSASSNKMILNEQFF
v_gene: TRBV6-4; abundance: .; d_gene: .; j_gene: TRBJ2-7; CDR3nt: TGTGCCAGCAGTTATGGGCAGCACTACGAGCAGTACTTC; CDR3aa: CASSYGQHYEQYF
v_gene: TRBV5-1; abundance: .; d_gene: .; j_gene: TRBJ2-3; CDR3nt: TGCGCCAGCAGATCGCCCCCAGCAGATACGCAGTATTTT; CDR3aa: CASRSPPADTQYF
v_gene: TRBV30; abundance: .; d_gene: .; j_gene: TRBJ2-5; CDR3nt: TGTGCCTGGAGTCCGGGGACCTCGGGAGAGACCCAGTACTTC; CDR3aa: CAWSPGTSGETQYF
v_gene: TRBV9; abundance: .; d_gene: TRBD2; j_gene: TRBJ2-5; CDR3nt: TGTGCCAGCAGCGTTGGACTAGATGAGACCCAGTACTTC; CDR3aa: CASSVGLDETQYF
v_gene: TRBV27; abundance: .; d_gene: .; j_gene: TRBJ1-4; CDR3nt: TGTGCCAGCAGTTTATCGTTATATGAAAAACTGTTTTTT; CDR3aa: CASSLSLYEKLFF
v_gene: TRBV7-3; abundance: few; d_gene: TRBD2; j_gene: TRBJ2-5; CDR3nt: TGTGCCAGCAGCTTCGGCGGGGGAGGACAAGAGACCCAGTACTTC; CDR3aa: CASSFGGGGQETQYF
v_gene: TRBV9; abundance: .; d_gene: .; j_gene: TRBJ2-3; CDR3nt: TGTGCCAGCAGCCTATCCAGCGGAAGCACAGATACGCAGTATTTT; CDR3aa: CASSLSSGSTDTQYF
v_gene: TRBV5-8; abundance: .; d_gene: .; j_gene: TRBJ1-2; CDR3nt: TGTGCCAGCATCAGGGCAGGGACTAACTATGGCTACACCTTC; CDR3aa: CASIRAGTNYGYTF